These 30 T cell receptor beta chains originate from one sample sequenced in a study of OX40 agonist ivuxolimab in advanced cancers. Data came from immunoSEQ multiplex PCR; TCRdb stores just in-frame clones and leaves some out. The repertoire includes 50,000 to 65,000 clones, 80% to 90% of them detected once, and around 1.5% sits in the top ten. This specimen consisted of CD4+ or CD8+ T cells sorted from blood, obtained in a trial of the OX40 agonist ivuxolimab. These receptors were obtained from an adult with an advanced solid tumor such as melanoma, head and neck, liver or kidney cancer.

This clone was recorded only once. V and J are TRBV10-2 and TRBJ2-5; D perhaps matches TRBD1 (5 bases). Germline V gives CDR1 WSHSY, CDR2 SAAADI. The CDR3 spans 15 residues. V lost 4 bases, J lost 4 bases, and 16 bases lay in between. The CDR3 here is CASSVGRGLVETQYF. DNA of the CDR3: TGCGCCAGCAGTGTCGGAAGGGGCTTGGTAGAGACCCAGTACTTC.

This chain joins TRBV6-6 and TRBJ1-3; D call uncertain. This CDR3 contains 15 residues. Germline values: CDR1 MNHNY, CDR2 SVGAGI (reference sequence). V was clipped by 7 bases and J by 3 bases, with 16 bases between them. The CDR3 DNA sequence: TGTGCCAGCACCAACCCTGGAGGAGGTGGAAACACCATATATTTT. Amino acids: CASTNPGGGGNTIYF.

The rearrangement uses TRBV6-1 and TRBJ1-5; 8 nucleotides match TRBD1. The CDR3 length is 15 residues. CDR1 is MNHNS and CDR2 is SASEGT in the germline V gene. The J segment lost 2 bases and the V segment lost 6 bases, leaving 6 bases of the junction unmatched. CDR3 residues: CASRTPGQGNQPQHF. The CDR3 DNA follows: TGTGCCAGCAGGACCCCGGGACAGGGCAATCAGCCCCAGCATTTT.

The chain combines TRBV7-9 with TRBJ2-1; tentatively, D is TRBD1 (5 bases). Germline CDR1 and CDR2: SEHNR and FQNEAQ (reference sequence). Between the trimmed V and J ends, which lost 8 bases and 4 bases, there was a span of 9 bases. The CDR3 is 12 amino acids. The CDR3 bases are TGTGCCAGCCAGCAGGGATACAATGAGCAGTTCTTC. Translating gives CASQQGYNEQFF.

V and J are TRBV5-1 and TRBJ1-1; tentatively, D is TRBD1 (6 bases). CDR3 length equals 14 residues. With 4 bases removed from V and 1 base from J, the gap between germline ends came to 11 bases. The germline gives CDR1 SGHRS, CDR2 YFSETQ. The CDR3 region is CASSLGGTNTEAFF. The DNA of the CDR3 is TGCGCCAGCAGCCTTGGGGGCACGAACACTGAAGCTTTCTTT.

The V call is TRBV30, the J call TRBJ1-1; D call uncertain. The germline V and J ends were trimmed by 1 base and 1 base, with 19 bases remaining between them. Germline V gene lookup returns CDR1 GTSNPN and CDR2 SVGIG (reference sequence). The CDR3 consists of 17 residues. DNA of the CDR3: TGTGCCTGGAGTGGAAAGGATAGAGGACTGACGAACACTGAAGCTTTCTTT. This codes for CAWSGKDRGLTNTEAFF.

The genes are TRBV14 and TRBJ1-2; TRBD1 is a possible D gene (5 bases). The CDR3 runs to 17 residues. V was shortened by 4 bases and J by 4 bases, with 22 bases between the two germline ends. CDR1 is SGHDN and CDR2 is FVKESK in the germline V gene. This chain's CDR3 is CASSRGTGEQRFYGYTF. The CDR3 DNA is TGTGCCAGCAGCCGAGGGACTGGGGAACAGCGGTTCTATGGCTACACCTTC.

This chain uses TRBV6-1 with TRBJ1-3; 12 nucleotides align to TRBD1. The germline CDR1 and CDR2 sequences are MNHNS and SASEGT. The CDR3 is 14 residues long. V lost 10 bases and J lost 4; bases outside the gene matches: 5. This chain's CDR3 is CAIRDRGLGNTIYF. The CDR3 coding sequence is TGTGCCATCAGGGACAGGGGGCTCGGAAACACCATATATTTT.

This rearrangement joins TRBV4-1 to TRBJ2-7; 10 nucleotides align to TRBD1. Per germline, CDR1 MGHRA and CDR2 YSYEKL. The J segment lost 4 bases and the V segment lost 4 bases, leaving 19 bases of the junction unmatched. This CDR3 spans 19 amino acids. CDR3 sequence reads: CASSRVPGQGQRVLYEQYF. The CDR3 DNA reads TGCGCCAGCAGCCGCGTCCCGGGACAGGGGCAAAGGGTACTTTACGAGCAGTACTTC.

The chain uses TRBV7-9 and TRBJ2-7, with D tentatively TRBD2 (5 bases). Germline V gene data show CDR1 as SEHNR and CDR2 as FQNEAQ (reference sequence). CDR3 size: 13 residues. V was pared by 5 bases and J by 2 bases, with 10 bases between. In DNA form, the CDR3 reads TGTGCCAGCAGCCTGGAGGAAACCTACGAGCAGTACTTC. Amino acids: CASSLEETYEQYF.

CDR3 amino acids: CASSEGQGREKLFF. Here the CDR3 DNA reads TGTGCCAGCAGCGAGGGACAGGGTAGAGAAAAACTGTTTTTT. The chain couples TRBV28 to TRBJ1-4; 9 bases are a match to TRBD1. CDR1 is MDHEN and CDR2 is SYDVKM in the germline V gene. The CDR3 runs 14 residues. Germline trimming cut 6 bases from V and 8 bases from J; bases unmatched to any gene: 7.

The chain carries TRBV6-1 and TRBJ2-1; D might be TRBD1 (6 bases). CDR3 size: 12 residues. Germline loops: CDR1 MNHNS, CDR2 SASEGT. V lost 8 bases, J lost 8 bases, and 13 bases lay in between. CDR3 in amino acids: CASRRKGDEQFF. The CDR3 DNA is TGTGCCAGCCGGAGGAAGGGGGATGAGCAGTTCTTC.

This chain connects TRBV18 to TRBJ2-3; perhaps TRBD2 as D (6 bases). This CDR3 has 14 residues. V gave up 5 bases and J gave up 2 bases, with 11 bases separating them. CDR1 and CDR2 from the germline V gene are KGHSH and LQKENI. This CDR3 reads CASSVGGDTDTQYF. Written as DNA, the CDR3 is TGTGCCAGCTCAGTCGGGGGAGACACAGATACGCAGTATTTT.

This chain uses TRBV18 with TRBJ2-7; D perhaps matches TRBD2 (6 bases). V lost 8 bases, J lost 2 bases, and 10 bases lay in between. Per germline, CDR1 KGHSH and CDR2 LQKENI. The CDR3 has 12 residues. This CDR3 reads CASAAGTYEQYF. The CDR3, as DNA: TGTGCCAGCGCCGCGGGGACCTACGAGCAGTACTTC. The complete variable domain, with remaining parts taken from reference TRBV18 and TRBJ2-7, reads NAGVMQNPRHLVRRRGQEARLRCSPMKGHSHVYWYRQLPEEGLKFMVYLQKENIIDESGMPKERFSAEFPKEGPSILRIQQVVRGDSAAYFCASAAGTYEQYFGPGTRLTVT.

The DNA of the CDR3 is TGTGCCATCACCCCGGGCAGGGGAAACGAGCAGTACTTC. It codes for CAITPGRGNEQYF. V usage is TRBV6-4 and J usage is TRBJ2-7; D is perhaps TRBD1 (6 bases). The V and J ends lost 10 bases and 5 bases respectively, with 18 bases between them. This CDR3 is 13 amino acids long. Germline CDR1 MRHNA, CDR2 SNTAGT.

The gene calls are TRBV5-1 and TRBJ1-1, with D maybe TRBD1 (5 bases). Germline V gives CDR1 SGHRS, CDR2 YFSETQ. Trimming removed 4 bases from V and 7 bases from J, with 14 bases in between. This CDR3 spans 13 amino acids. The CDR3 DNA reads TGCGCCAGCAGCCCGAGGCAGGGTTTTGAAGCTTTCTTT. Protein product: CASSPRQGFEAFF.

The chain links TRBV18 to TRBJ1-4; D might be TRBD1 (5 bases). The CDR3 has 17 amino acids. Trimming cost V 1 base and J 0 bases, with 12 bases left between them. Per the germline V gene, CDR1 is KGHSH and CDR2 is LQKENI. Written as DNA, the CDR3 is TGTGCCAGCTCACCACTGACAGATTTCGCAACTAATGAAAAACTGTTTTTT. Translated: CASSPLTDFATNEKLFF.

The CDR3 DNA reads as TGTGCCAGCACCCAAAGGGGACATATCTCCTACGAGCAGTACTTC. It is translated as CASTQRGHISYEQYF. This rearrangement joins TRBV6-6 to TRBJ2-7, with D tentatively TRBD1 (6 bases). Trimming took off 7 bases at V and 0 bases at J, with 16 bases between the two ends. The CDR3 spans 15 residues. CDR1 is MNHNY and CDR2 is SVGAGI in the germline V gene (reference sequence).

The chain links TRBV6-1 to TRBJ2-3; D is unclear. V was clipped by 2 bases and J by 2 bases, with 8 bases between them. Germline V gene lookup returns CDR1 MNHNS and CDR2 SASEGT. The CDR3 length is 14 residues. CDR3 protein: CASSESGTTDTQYF. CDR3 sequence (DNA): TGTGCCAGCAGTGAATCTGGAACCACAGATACGCAGTATTTT.

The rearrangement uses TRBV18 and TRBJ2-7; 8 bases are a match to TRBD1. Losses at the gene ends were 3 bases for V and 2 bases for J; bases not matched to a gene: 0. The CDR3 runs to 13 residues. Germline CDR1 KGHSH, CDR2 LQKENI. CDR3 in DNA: TGTGCCAGCTCACCGACAGGGGCCTACGAGCAGTACTTC. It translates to CASSPTGAYEQYF.

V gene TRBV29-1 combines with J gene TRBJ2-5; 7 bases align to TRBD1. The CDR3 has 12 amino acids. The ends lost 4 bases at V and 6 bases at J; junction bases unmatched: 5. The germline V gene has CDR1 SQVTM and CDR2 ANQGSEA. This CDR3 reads CSVGLTGQTQYF. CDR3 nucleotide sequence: TGCAGCGTTGGTTTGACAGGGCAGACCCAGTACTTC.

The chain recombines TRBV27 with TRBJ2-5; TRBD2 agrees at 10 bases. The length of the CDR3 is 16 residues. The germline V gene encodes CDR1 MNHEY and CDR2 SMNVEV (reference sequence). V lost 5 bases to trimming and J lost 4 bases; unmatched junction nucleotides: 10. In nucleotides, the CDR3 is TGTGCCAGCAGTCCCCGGTCTAGCGGGAGATCAGAGACCCAGTACTTC. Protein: CASSPRSSGRSETQYF.

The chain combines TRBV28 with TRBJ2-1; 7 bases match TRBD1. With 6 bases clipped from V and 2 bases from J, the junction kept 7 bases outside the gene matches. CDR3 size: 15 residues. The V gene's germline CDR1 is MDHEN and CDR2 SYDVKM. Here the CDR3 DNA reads TGTGCCAGCAGCTCAGGCCAGGGGGCCTACAATGAGCAGTTCTTC. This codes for CASSSGQGAYNEQFF.

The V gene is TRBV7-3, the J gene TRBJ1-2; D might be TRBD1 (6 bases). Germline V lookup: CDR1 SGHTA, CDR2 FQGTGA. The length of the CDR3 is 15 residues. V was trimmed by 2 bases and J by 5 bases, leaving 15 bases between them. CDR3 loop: CASSLGGGLGYGYTF. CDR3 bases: TGTGCCAGCAGCTTAGGCGGGGGGCTTGGATATGGCTACACCTTC.

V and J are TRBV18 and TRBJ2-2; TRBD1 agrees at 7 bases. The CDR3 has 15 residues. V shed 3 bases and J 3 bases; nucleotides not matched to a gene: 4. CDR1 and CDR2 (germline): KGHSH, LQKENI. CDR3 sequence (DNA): TGTGCCAGCTCACCGTTGCAGGGGGACACCGGGGAGCTGTTTTTT. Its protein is CASSPLQGDTGELFF. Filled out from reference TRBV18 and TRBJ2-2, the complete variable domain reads NAGVMQNPRHLVRRRGQEARLRCSPMKGHSHVYWYRQLPEEGLKFMVYLQKENIIDESGMPKERFSAEFPKEGPSILRIQQVVRGDSAAYFCASSPLQGDTGELFFGEGSRLTVL.

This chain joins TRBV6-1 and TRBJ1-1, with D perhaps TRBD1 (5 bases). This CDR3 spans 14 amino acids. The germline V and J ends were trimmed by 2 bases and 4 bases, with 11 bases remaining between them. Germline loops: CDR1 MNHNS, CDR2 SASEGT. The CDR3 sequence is CASSEPGRGTEAFF. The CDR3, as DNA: TGTGCCAGCAGTGAACCAGGGAGGGGCACTGAAGCTTTCTTT.

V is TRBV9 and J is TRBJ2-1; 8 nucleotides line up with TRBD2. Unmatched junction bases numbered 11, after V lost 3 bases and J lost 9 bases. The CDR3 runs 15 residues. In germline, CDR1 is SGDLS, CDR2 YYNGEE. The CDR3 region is CASSGDFSGIGEQFF. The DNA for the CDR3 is TGTGCCAGCAGCGGGGATTTTAGCGGGATAGGTGAGCAGTTCTTC.

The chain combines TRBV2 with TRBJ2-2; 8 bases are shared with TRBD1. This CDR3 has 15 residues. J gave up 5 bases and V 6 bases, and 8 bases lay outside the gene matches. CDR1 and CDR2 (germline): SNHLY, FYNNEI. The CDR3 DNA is TGTGCCAGCAGGCGCGACAGGGGTGGGACCGGGGAGCTGTTTTTT. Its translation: CASRRDRGGTGELFF.

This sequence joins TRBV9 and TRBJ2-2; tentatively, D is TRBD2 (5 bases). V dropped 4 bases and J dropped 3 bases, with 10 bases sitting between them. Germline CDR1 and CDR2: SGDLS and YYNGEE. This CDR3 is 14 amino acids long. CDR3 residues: CASSRGDYTGELFF. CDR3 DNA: TGTGCCAGCAGCCGGGGTGACTACACCGGGGAGCTGTTTTTT.

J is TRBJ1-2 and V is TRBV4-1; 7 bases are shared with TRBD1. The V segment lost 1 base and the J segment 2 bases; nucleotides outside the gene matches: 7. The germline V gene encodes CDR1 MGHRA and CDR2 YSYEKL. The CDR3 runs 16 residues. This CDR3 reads CASSQGWPGQNYGYTF. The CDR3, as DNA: TGCGCCAGCAGCCAAGGGTGGCCGGGACAGAACTATGGCTACACCTTC.